The 14 T cell receptor beta chains listed next were all sequenced from one sample in a study of cytomegalovirus exposure and HLA in healthy donors. TCRdb keeps only in-frame clones here, not all; method: immunoSEQ multiplex PCR. The sample yields roughly 200,000 clones, about 81% seen once. Sequencing was done on a sample of PBMCs. All receptors derive from a woman between 25 and 40 years old in good health and CMV-seronegative.

V is TRBV7-9 and J is TRBJ1-6; D is undetermined. This CDR3 spans 13 amino acids. The ends were cut back, 4 bases at V and 10 bases at J, with 11 bases in the middle. The germline gives CDR1 SEHNR, CDR2 FQNEAQ (reference sequence). This CDR3 is CASSSEGRSPLHF. CDR3 in DNA: TGTGCCAGCAGCTCGGAGGGCAGGTCACCCCTCCACTTT.

V and J are TRBV30 and TRBJ2-3; D might be TRBD2 (5 bases). CDR1 is GTSNPN, CDR2 SVGIG, per germline (reference sequence). The CDR3 is 12 amino acids. Trimming stripped 2 bases from V and 4 bases from J, with 7 bases between. The DNA for the CDR3 is TGTGCCTGGAGTACAGCGGCAGATACGCAGTATTTT. As protein: CAWSTAADTQYF.

J is TRBJ2-1 and V is TRBV6-5, with 7 bases fitting TRBD2. Germline CDR1 MNHEY, CDR2 SVGAGI. The V gene end was trimmed by 6 bases and the J gene end by 7 bases; junction bases not matched to a gene: 6. The CDR3 totals 13 residues. CDR3: CASSRTRLNEQFF. In nucleotides, the CDR3 is TGTGCCAGCAGCCGGACTAGACTTAATGAGCAGTTCTTC.

This clone has at least ten counts. This chain connects TRBV6-1 to TRBJ1-2; TRBD1 aligns across 8 bases. CDR1 MNHNS and CDR2 SASEGT come from the germline V gene. The V and J ends lost 3 bases and 6 bases, in that order; junction bases with no gene match: 3. This CDR3 has 13 residues. The CDR3 nucleotides read TGTGCCAGCAGTGAGGAACAGGGGGATGGCTACACCTTC. It yields the protein CASSEEQGDGYTF.

V gene TRBV9 combines with J gene TRBJ2-1; D gene uncertain. Trimming took off 0 bases at V and 4 bases at J, with 5 bases between the two ends. From germline, CDR1 is SGDLS and CDR2 YYNGEE. The CDR3 loop spans 13 amino acids. CDR3 protein: CASSVDLYNEQFF. CDR3 nucleotides: TGTGCCAGCAGCGTAGACCTATACAATGAGCAGTTCTTC.

This clone was observed once. The chain has TRBV5-1 and TRBJ2-2; 14 bases line up with TRBD2. With V trimmed by 4 bases and J by 4 bases, 9 bases remained unmatched. The CDR3 runs to 18 residues. CDR1 and CDR2 from the germline V gene are SGHRS and YFSETQ. CDR3 in DNA: TGCGCCAGCAGCGAGACTAGCGGGAGGGCTTCAGGCACCGGGGAGCTGTTTTTT. Translated, it gives CASSETSGRASGTGELFF.

This clone was observed at least ten times. The J gene is TRBJ2-2, the V gene TRBV7-3, with TRBD1 identical over 8 bases. CDR3 length: 15 amino acids. Germline CDR1 SGHTA, CDR2 FQGTGA. Losses at the gene ends were 3 bases for V and 4 bases for J; bases not matched to a gene: 4. As DNA, the CDR3 is TGTGCCAGCAGCTTCCTGACAGGGGCCACCGGGGAGCTGTTTTTT. The encoded protein is CASSFLTGATGELFF.

The V and J genes are TRBV30 and TRBJ1-1; D gene uncertain. This CDR3 comprises 14 residues. The germline V gene has CDR1 GTSNPN and CDR2 SVGIG (reference sequence). V was trimmed by 0 bases and J by 1 base, leaving 9 bases between them. The CDR3 region has the DNA TGTGCCTGGAGTGTACCGGCGGGGAACACTGAAGCTTTCTTT. This gives the protein CAWSVPAGNTEAFF. The whole variable domain, remainder taken from reference TRBV30 and TRBJ1-1, is SQTIHQWPATLVQPVGSPLSLECTVEGTSNPNLYWYRQAAGRGLQLLFYSVGIGQISSEVPQNLSASRPQDRQFILSSKKLLLSDSGFYLCAWSVPAGNTEAFFGQGTRLTVV.

V is TRBV27 and J is TRBJ2-7; TRBD2 might be the D (5 bases). Germline CDR1 is MNHEY and CDR2 is SMNVEV (reference sequence). Trimming shortened V by 5 bases and J by 2 bases, and 19 bases separated the two germline ends. There are 16 residues in the CDR3. The CDR3 nucleotides are TGTGCCAGCAGTACCCACTTGAGGGCGGAGACCTACGAGCAGTACTTC. Protein sequence: CASSTHLRAETYEQYF.

This clone was detected only a few times. This chain joins TRBV7-9 and TRBJ1-5; tentative D call: TRBD1 (6 bases). The V and J ends lost 4 bases and 5 bases respectively, with 15 bases between them. The CDR3 contains 15 residues. Germline lookup yields CDR1 SEHNR and CDR2 FQNEAQ (reference sequence). This CDR3 reads CASSSQGSNYQPQHF. The CDR3 bases are TGTGCCAGCAGCTCTCAGGGGAGTAACTATCAGCCCCAGCATTTT. The full variable domain, in which reference TRBV7-9 and TRBJ1-5 provide the parts outside the CDR3, is DTGVSQNPRHKITKRGQNVTFRCDPISEHNRLYWYRQTLGQGPEFLTYFQNEAQLEKSRLLSDRFSAERPKGSFSTLEIQRTEQGDSAMYLCASSSQGSNYQPQHFGDGTRLSIL.

The V and J genes are TRBV30 and TRBJ2-2; D might be TRBD1 (6 bases). V was pared by 8 bases and J by 4 bases, with 17 bases between. The CDR3 has 14 amino acids. Germline V gene data show CDR1 as GTSNPN and CDR2 as SVGIG (reference sequence). CDR3 sequence: CAGLTGRGTGELFF. In nucleotides, the CDR3 is TGTGCCGGACTGACAGGCCGAGGCACCGGGGAGCTGTTTTTT.

This chain connects TRBV6-5 to TRBJ1-1; 8 bases agree with TRBD1. Germline values: CDR1 MNHEY, CDR2 SVGAGI. Losses at the gene ends were 6 bases for V and 3 bases for J; bases not matched to a gene: 6. The CDR3 sequence is 14 residues long. CDR3 residues: CASSRSQGDTEAFF. CDR3 bases: TGTGCCAGCAGCCGGTCACAGGGGGACACTGAAGCTTTCTTT.

In its sample, this clone was seen many times. The rearrangement links TRBV7-9 to TRBJ1-6; D not certain. Germline V lookup: CDR1 SEHNR, CDR2 FQNEAQ (reference sequence). The CDR3 runs to 14 residues. V was trimmed by 1 base and J by 3 bases, leaving 4 bases between them. The CDR3 region is CASSLDSYNSPLHF. In DNA form, the CDR3 reads TGTGCCAGCAGCTTAGACAGCTATAATTCACCCCTCCACTTT. Combining the CDR3 with reference TRBV7-9 and TRBJ1-6 gives the whole variable domain DTGVSQNPRHKITKRGQNVTFRCDPISEHNRLYWYRQTLGQGPEFLTYFQNEAQLEKSRLLSDRFSAERPKGSFSTLEIQRTEQGDSAMYLCASSLDSYNSPLHFGNGTRLTVT.

The chain has TRBV7-8 and TRBJ1-5; TRBD1 matches 7 bases. After removal of 7 bases from V and 2 bases from J, the junction contained 2 bases not matched to a gene. This CDR3 contains 13 residues. Per the germline V gene, CDR1 is SGHVS and CDR2 is FQNEAQ. The DNA for the CDR3 is TGTGCCAGCACCACAGGGGGCAATCAGCCCCAGCATTTT. Translating it yields CASTTGGNQPQHF.